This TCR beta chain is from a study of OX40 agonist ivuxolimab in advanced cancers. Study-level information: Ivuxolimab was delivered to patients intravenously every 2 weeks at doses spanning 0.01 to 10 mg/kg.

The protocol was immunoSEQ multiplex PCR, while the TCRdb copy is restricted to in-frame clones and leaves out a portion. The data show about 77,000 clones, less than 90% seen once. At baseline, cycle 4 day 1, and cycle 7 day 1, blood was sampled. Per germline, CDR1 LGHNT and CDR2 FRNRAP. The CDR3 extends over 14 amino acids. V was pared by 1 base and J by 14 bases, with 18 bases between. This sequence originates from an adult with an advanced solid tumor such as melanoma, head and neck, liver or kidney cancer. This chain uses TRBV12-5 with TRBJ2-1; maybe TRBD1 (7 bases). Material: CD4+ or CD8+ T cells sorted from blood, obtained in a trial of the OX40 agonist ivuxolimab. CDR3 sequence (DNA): TGTGCTAGTGGTTTGGGGACTACAGGGGCCCCAGAGTTCTTC. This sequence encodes CASGLGTTGAPEFF.